This is a list of T cell receptor beta chains from one sample in a study of T cell changes during pregnancy in multiple sclerosis. TCRdb's copy holds only in-frame clones and misses some; the assay was immunoSEQ multiplex PCR. The sample contains about 66,000 clones, roughly nine tenths of which appear only once. The starting material was CD8+ T cells from peripheral blood mononuclear cells, obtained before pregnancy. All receptors come from a female donor with multiple sclerosis, enrolled in a pregnancy study. Both conserved end residues are part of each CDR3. The D gene is left open where the match is weak. For some rows the clone size is stated as once, few or many, or as a class when expanded; others skip it.

clone_size	d_call	v_call	j_call	cdr3_aa	cdr3_nt
.	.	TRBV6-5	TRBJ2-5	CASSYASWETQYF	TGTGCCAGCAGTTACGCTAGCTGGGAGACCCAGTACTTC
.	.	TRBV13	TRBJ1-1	CASSGYGGAGTEAFF	TGTGCCAGCAGCGGGTATGGGGGGGCCGGCACTGAAGCTTTCTTT
.	.	TRBV19	TRBJ1-1	CASIRRGGLSTEAFF	TGTGCCAGTATTAGGAGGGGGGGGCTCTCCACTGAAGCTTTCTTT
.	TRBD1	TRBV5-1	TRBJ1-6	CASSPGTEYSPLHF	TGCGCCAGCAGCCCAGGGACAGAGTATTCACCCCTCCACTTT
.	.	TRBV6-6	TRBJ1-3	CASRQGGNTIYF	TGTGCCAGCAGGCAGGGGGGAAACACCATATATTTT
.	.	TRBV9	TRBJ1-2	CASSPNGGSALYGYTF	TGTGCCAGCAGCCCCAACGGAGGCAGCGCCCTATATGGCTACACCTTC
.	TRBD2	TRBV27	TRBJ2-1	CASSLTGGPYNEQFF	TGTGCCAGCAGTTTAACGGGGGGGCCCTACAATGAGCAGTTCTTC
few	.	TRBV4-2	TRBJ1-1	CASSQGRTEAFF	TGTGCCAGCAGCCAAGGCCGGACTGAAGCTTTCTTT
.	.	TRBV18	TRBJ2-5	CASSPGLGGQETQYF	TGTGCCAGCTCACCAGGCTTGGGGGGCCAAGAGACCCAGTACTTC
.	.	TRBV13	TRBJ1-2	CASSRRGNYGYTF	TGTGCCAGCAGCCGTCGGGGTAACTATGGCTACACCTTC
once	.	TRBV25-1	TRBJ2-1	CASSEFVPTKNEQFF	TGTGCCAGCAGTGAATTTGTGCCTACTAAAAATGAGCAGTTCTTC
.	TRBD1	TRBV9	TRBJ1-2	CASSADRVDYGYTF	TGTGCCAGCAGCGCGGACAGGGTGGACTATGGCTACACCTTC
.	.	TRBV7-9	TRBJ2-1	CASSQDWDNEQFF	TGTGCCAGCAGCCAGGACTGGGACAATGAGCAGTTCTTC
few	.	TRBV13	TRBJ2-1	CASSSRDTNNEQFF	TGTGCCAGCAGCTCCCGGGACACCAACAATGAGCAGTTCTTC
.	TRBD2	TRBV11-1	TRBJ2-1	CASSIAGDYNEQFF	TGTGCCAGCAGTATAGCGGGGGACTACAATGAGCAGTTCTTC
.	TRBD1	TRBV4-1	TRBJ1-2	CASSHPGGEGYTF	TGCGCCAGCAGCCACCCAGGGGGCGAAGGCTACACCTTC
.	TRBD1	TRBV5-1	TRBJ1-4	CASSLPGQGPTEGEKLFF	TGCGCCAGCAGCTTACCGGGACAGGGGCCCACCGAGGGAGAAAAACTGTTTTTT
.	TRBD1	TRBV5-8	TRBJ2-7	CASIQGARLDEQYF	TGTGCCAGCATCCAGGGGGCGCGTCTGGACGAGCAGTACTTC
.	TRBD2	TRBV9	TRBJ2-5	CASSPSGRGGFETQYF	TGTGCCAGCAGCCCCTCGGGGCGGGGGGGCTTTGAGACCCAGTACTTC
.	.	TRBV19	TRBJ2-7	CASSIVAQPYEQYF	TGTGCCAGTAGTATAGTAGCTCAGCCCTACGAGCAGTACTTC
few	.	TRBV7-9	TRBJ1-1	CASSHAGGPEAFF	TGTGCCAGCAGCCATGCGGGAGGGCCTGAAGCTTTCTTT
once	TRBD1	TRBV9	TRBJ2-2	CASSSTGGATGELFF	TGTGCCAGCAGCAGCACAGGGGGCGCGACCGGGGAGCTGTTTTTT
.	TRBD1	TRBV6-5	TRBJ2-7	CASSFGQGVPYEQYF	TGTGCCAGCAGTTTCGGACAGGGGGTGCCCTACGAGCAGTACTTC
.	.	TRBV29-1	TRBJ2-7	CSVEGGESYEQYF	TGCAGCGTTGAAGGCGGAGAATCCTACGAGCAGTACTTC
.	TRBD1	TRBV6-1	TRBJ1-4	CASSDLGQSNEKLFF	TGTGCCAGCAGTGATCTGGGACAGTCAAATGAAAAACTGTTTTTT
.	.	TRBV7-6	TRBJ1-6	CASSLSPTGSYNSPLHF	TGTGCCAGCAGCTTATCCCCCACAGGCTCCTATAATTCACCCCTCCACTTT
.	TRBD1	TRBV9	TRBJ1-4	CASSPETGTYEKLFF	TGTGCCAGCAGCCCCGAGACAGGGACATATGAAAAACTGTTTTTT
.	TRBD1	TRBV25-1	TRBJ1-4	CASTPRGQGRQGELFF	TGTGCCAGCACCCCTCGGGGACAGGGGCGTCAAGGGGAACTGTTTTTT
.	.	TRBV11-2	TRBJ1-4	CASSSLRDKLFF	TGTGCCAGCAGCTCCCTGAGGGATAAACTGTTTTTT
.	.	TRBV5-6	TRBJ1-2	CASSPALEQATDGYTF	TGTGCCAGCAGCCCCGCTTTGGAACAGGCCACGGATGGCTACACCTTC
once	TRBD2	TRBV2	TRBJ2-1	CASSETSGTSVEQFF	TGTGCCAGCAGTGAGACTAGCGGGACCTCCGTTGAGCAGTTCTTC
few	.	TRBV9	TRBJ2-1	CASSVGNGRDVDEQFF	TGTGCCAGCAGCGTAGGAAACGGCAGGGATGTAGATGAGCAGTTCTTC
.	.	TRBV13	TRBJ2-7	CASSSGFGSSYEQYF	TGTGCCAGCAGCTCCGGGTTTGGTAGCTCCTACGAGCAGTACTTC
.	.	TRBV19	TRBJ1-2	CASGSLIGYTF	TGTGCCAGCGGGTCCCTCATCGGCTACACCTTC
.	TRBD1	TRBV6-5	TRBJ1-2	CASSSGGGYGYTF	TGTGCCAGCAGTTCAGGGGGTGGGTATGGCTACACCTTC
once	TRBD2	TRBV4-2	TRBJ2-7	CASSHIAGTSSYEQYF	TGTGCCAGCAGCCACATAGCGGGGACGAGCTCCTACGAGCAGTACTTC
.	TRBD2	TRBV13	TRBJ2-5	CASLNRLAGGHTQETQYF	TGTGCCAGCCTCAACCGGCTAGCGGGGGGACACACCCAAGAGACCCAGTACTTC
.	TRBD2	TRBV19	TRBJ2-3	CASTAGGAKYTQYF	TGTGCCAGTACGGCCGGGGGGGCCAAGTATACGCAGTATTTT